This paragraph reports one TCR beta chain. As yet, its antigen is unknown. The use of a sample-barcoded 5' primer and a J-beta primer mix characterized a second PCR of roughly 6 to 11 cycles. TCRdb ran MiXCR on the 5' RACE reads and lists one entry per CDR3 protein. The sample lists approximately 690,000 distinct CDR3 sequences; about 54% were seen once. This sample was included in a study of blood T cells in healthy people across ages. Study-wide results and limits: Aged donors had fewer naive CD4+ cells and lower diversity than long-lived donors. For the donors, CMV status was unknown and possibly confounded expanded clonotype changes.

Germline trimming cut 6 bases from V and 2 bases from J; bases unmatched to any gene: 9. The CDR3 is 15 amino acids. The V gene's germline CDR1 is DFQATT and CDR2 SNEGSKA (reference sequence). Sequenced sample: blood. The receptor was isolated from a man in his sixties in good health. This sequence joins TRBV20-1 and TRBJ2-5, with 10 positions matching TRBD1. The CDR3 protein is CSAPPPGQGQETQYF. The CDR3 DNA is TGCAGTGCGCCCCCCCCGGGACAGGGGCAAGAGACCCAGTACTTC.